These T cell receptor beta chains were read from a single sample in a study of T cell clones after liver transplantation. TCRdb keeps only in-frame clones here, not all; method: immunoSEQ multiplex PCR. The sample has about 74,000 clones, 75% to 90% seen once. The sample here was CD4+ T cells from blood, taken before liver transplant. Source of these receptors: a human donor who received a liver transplant. CDR3s include the opening cysteine and the closing phenylalanine or tryptophan. A D gene is named only where the DNA matches it firmly. For some rows the clone size is stated as once, few or many, or as a class when expanded; others skip it.

cdr3_aa,cdr3_nt,j_call,clone_size,d_call,v_call
CASSLGTGVPDTQYF,TGTGCCAGCAGCTTAGGAACGGGGGTGCCAGATACGCAGTATTTT,TRBJ2-3,.,.,TRBV11-2
CASSGSGGRAVYEQYF,TGCGCCAGCAGTGGCAGTGGCGGGAGGGCCGTCTACGAGCAGTACTTC,TRBJ2-7,.,TRBD2,TRBV10-2
CASSGDTRLYGYTF,TGTGCCAGCAGTGGGGACACAAGACTGTATGGCTACACCTTC,TRBJ1-2,once,.,TRBV6-5
CASSAFGGAPNEKLFF,TGTGCCAGCAGTGCCTTCGGGGGGGCGCCTAATGAAAAACTGTTTTTT,TRBJ1-4,.,.,TRBV2
CAIREFWETQYF,TGTGCCATTCGGGAGTTTTGGGAGACCCAGTACTTC,TRBJ2-5,.,.,TRBV7-9
CASRNSGKPSYEQYF,TGTGCCAGCAGGAATAGCGGGAAGCCGTCCTACGAGCAGTACTTC,TRBJ2-7,.,TRBD2,TRBV28
CASSLTGIGTEAFF,TGTGCCAGTAGTCTGACAGGGATAGGGACTGAAGCTTTCTTT,TRBJ1-1,.,TRBD1,TRBV19
CASNLQGIREQFF,TGTGCCAGCAACCTACAAGGGATAAGGGAGCAGTTCTTC,TRBJ2-1,once,.,TRBV2
CASSSTGRPQHF,TGTGCCAGTAGTTCGACAGGGCGGCCCCAGCATTTT,TRBJ1-5,.,TRBD1,TRBV19
CSVVRSYEQYF,TGCAGCGTTGTCAGATCCTACGAGCAGTACTTC,TRBJ2-7,.,.,TRBV29-1
CASSLRLADGGTQYF,TGTGCCAGTAGCCTAAGACTAGCGGATGGGGGGACCCAGTACTTC,TRBJ2-5,once,TRBD2,TRBV19
CASIPGLQQETQYF,TGTGCCAGCATCCCGGGACTGCAACAAGAGACCCAGTACTTC,TRBJ2-5,.,.,TRBV27
CASSEGVFRGEAFF,TGTGCCAGCAGTGAAGGGGTTTTCAGGGGTGAAGCTTTCTTT,TRBJ1-1,.,.,TRBV6-1
CASSFRTSGTNEQFF,TGTGCCAGCAGCTTTCGGACTAGCGGGACTAATGAGCAGTTCTTC,TRBJ2-1,.,TRBD2,TRBV7-9
CASSISGALREQFF,TGTGCCAGTAGTATAAGCGGGGCCCTCCGGGAGCAGTTCTTC,TRBJ2-1,.,TRBD2,TRBV19
CTSGTGYSNQPQHF,TGTACCAGCGGGACAGGGTACAGCAATCAGCCCCAGCATTTT,TRBJ1-5,.,TRBD1,TRBV28
CASSQMVGRGAGTDTQYF,TGCGCCAGCAGCCAAATGGTTGGTCGCGGGGCGGGGACAGATACGCAGTATTTT,TRBJ2-3,.,.,TRBV4-3
CASSPLQGYTEAFF,TGCGCCAGCAGCCCCCTCCAGGGGTACACTGAAGCTTTCTTT,TRBJ1-1,.,.,TRBV4-3
CASSLSGNEQYF,TGTGCCAGCAGCCTCTCGGGTAACGAGCAGTACTTC,TRBJ2-7,.,.,TRBV11-2
CASSLGATGRETQYF,TGTGCCAGCAGCTTGGGGGCAACAGGGAGGGAGACCCAGTACTTC,TRBJ2-5,many,.,TRBV5-4
CASSLFSGVGGYTF,TGTGCCAGCAGTTTATTTTCAGGGGTCGGCGGCTACACCTTC,TRBJ1-2,few,.,TRBV27
CASSLWDSRNQPQHF,TGTGCCAGCAGTTTGTGGGACTCCCGCAATCAGCCCCAGCATTTT,TRBJ1-5,.,.,TRBV28
CASSLGTGWTDTQYF,TGTGCCAGCAGCTTGGGGACAGGGTGGACAGATACGCAGTATTTT,TRBJ2-3,few,TRBD1,TRBV7-9
CASSESVSEQFF,TGCGCCAGCAGTGAGTCGGTTAGCGAGCAGTTCTTC,TRBJ2-1,few,.,TRBV10-2
CASSPQVGVKEKLFF,TGCGCCAGCAGCCCCCAGGTGGGTGTTAAGGAAAAACTGTTTTTT,TRBJ1-4,.,.,TRBV4-1
CASSLDQNTGELFF,TGTGCCAGCAGCTTAGATCAGAACACCGGGGAGCTGTTTTTT,TRBJ2-2,.,.,TRBV11-3
CASSVGLIDGELFF,TGTGCCAGCAGCGTAGGTCTCATTGATGGGGAGCTGTTTTTT,TRBJ2-2,.,.,TRBV9
CASSLAGQEDEQYF,TGTGCCAGCAGCCTAGCGGGACAGGAGGACGAGCAGTACTTC,TRBJ2-7,.,.,TRBV6-1
CASSLTGRPRQYF,TGTGCCAGCAGTTTAACAGGCCGGCCTCGGCAGTACTTC,TRBJ2-7,few,.,TRBV27
CASTRGRQDPRETQYF,TGTGCCAGCACCCGGGGGAGACAGGACCCTCGGGAGACCCAGTACTTC,TRBJ2-5,.,.,TRBV21-1
CASSTTGRPSNTEAFF,TGTGCCAGCAGCACCACGGGCCGGCCCTCCAACACTGAAGCTTTCTTT,TRBJ1-1,few,.,TRBV28
CASSLGFSYEQYF,TGTGCCAGCAGTTTAGGATTTTCCTACGAGCAGTACTTC,TRBJ2-7,.,.,TRBV28
CASSIIGWERRISGNTIYF,TGTGCCAGTAGTATAATCGGGTGGGAGAGACGGATCTCTGGAAACACCATATATTTT,TRBJ1-3,.,.,TRBV19
CASSSSLAGSYGYTF,TGCGCCAGCAGCTCAAGCTTAGCAGGTAGCTATGGCTACACCTTC,TRBJ1-2,.,.,TRBV5-1
CASRTTGGSTDTQYF,TGTGCCAGCAGGACTACCGGAGGATCCACAGATACGCAGTATTTT,TRBJ2-3,.,.,TRBV7-3
CASSDSGTGDTGELFF,TGTGCCAGCAGTGACTCGGGGACAGGGGACACCGGGGAGCTGTTTTTT,TRBJ2-2,.,TRBD1,TRBV6-4
CASSEQGRAISPQHF,TGTGCCAGCAGTGAACAAGGCAGGGCGATCAGCCCCCAGCATTTT,TRBJ1-5,.,.,TRBV6-1
CASSGTSGPGGELFF,TGTGCCAGCAGCGGTACTAGCGGGCCGGGCGGGGAGCTGTTTTTT,TRBJ2-2,once,TRBD2,TRBV2
CASSVGSQDRGRETQYF,TGTGCCAGCAGCGTAGGATCCCAGGACAGGGGCCGGGAGACCCAGTACTTC,TRBJ2-5,.,TRBD1,TRBV9
CASSLAHRQGTSYEQYF,TGTGCCAGCAGCTTGGCCCACAGACAGGGCACCTCCTACGAGCAGTACTTC,TRBJ2-7,.,TRBD1,TRBV7-6
CASSLGIGGDEQYF,TGCGCCAGCAGCTTGGGGATCGGCGGGGACGAGCAGTACTTC,TRBJ2-7,.,.,TRBV5-1
CASSPPGGLDYGYTF,TGTGCCAGCAGTCCTCCAGGGGGCTTGGACTATGGCTACACCTTC,TRBJ1-2,.,TRBD1,TRBV25-1
CASSMSRLNTEAFF,TGTGCCAGTAGTATGAGTCGTTTGAACACTGAAGCTTTCTTT,TRBJ1-1,few,.,TRBV19
CASCKRDRVNSPLHF,TGCGCCAGCTGCAAACGGGACAGGGTGAATTCACCCCTCCACTTT,TRBJ1-6,.,TRBD1,TRBV5-1
CALGATDTQYF,TGTGCCTTAGGGGCCACAGATACGCAGTATTTT,TRBJ2-3,few,.,TRBV28
CASRIGAYGYTF,TGTGCCAGCAGGATCGGGGCCTATGGCTACACCTTC,TRBJ1-2,few,.,TRBV28
CASSLMRTGNYGYTF,TGTGCCAGCAGCCTTATGCGGACAGGGAACTATGGCTACACCTTC,TRBJ1-2,.,TRBD1,TRBV28
CSARAGNTIYF,TGCAGTGCTAGAGCAGGGAACACCATATATTTT,TRBJ1-3,.,.,TRBV20-1
CATSREPPRGAGGGNEQFF,TGTGCCACCAGCAGAGAGCCCCCCCGGGGAGCGGGAGGGGGCAATGAGCAGTTCTTC,TRBJ2-1,few,TRBD2,TRBV15
CASSSTRRPRIYGYTF,TGTGCCAGCAGCTCTACCCGAAGGCCCAGGATCTATGGCTACACCTTC,TRBJ1-2,.,.,TRBV7-2
CASSYSTGHTDTQYF,TGTGCCAGCAGTTACTCTACAGGACACACAGATACGCAGTATTTT,TRBJ2-3,.,.,TRBV6-5
CASSLRRQGFEQYF,TGTGCCAGCAGTCTCCGGAGACAGGGGTTTGAGCAGTACTTC,TRBJ2-7,.,TRBD1,TRBV27
CASSPPGQNTEAFF,TGTGCCAGCAGTCCTCCGGGACAGAACACTGAAGCTTTCTTT,TRBJ1-1,.,.,TRBV6-6